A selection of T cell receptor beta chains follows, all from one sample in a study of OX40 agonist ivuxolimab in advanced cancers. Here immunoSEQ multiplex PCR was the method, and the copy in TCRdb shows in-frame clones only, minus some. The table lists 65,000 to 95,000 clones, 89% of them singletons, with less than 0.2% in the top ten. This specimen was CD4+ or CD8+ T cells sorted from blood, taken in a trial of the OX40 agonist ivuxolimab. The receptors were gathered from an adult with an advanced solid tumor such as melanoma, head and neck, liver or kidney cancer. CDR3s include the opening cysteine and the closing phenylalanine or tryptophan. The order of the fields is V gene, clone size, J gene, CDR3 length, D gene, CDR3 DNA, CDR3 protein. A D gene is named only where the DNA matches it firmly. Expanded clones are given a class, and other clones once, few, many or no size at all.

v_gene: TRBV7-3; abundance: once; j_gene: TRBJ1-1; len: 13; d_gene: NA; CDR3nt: TGTGCCAGCAGCTTATTGGGGGACACTGAAGCTTTCTTT; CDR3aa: CASSLLGDTEAFF
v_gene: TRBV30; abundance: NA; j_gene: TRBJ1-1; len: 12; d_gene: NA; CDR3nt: TGTGCCTGGACTCAGGGGTTCACTGAAGCTTTCTTT; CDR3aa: CAWTQGFTEAFF
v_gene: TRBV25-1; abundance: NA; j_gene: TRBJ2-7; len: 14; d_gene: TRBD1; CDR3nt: TGTGCCAGCAGTGACGGGGACAGAACCTACGAGCAGTACTTC; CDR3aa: CASSDGDRTYEQYF
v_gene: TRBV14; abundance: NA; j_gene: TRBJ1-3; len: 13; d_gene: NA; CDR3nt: TGTGCCAGCAGCCAAGATTTCGGAAACACCATATATTTT; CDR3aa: CASSQDFGNTIYF
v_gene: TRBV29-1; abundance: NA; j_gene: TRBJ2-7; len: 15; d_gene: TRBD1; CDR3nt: TGCAGCGTTGCTCGCACGACAGGGGTTCCCTACGAGCAGTACTTC; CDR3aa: CSVARTTGVPYEQYF
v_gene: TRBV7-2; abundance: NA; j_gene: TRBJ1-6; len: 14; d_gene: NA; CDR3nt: TGTGCCAGCAGCTTAGAGGTGGTGAATTCACCCCTCCACTTT; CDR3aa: CASSLEVVNSPLHF
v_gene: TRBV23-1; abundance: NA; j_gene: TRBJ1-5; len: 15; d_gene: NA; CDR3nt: TGCGCCAGCAGTCAAGGTAGGGTACAGCATCAGCCCCAGCATTTT; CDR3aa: CASSQGRVQHQPQHF
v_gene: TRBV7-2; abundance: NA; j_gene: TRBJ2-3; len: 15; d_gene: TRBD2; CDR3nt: TGTGCCAGCAGCATTAGCGGGAGTGGCACAGATACGCAGTATTTT; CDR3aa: CASSISGSGTDTQYF
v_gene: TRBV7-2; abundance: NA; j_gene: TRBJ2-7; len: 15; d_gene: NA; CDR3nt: TGTGCCAGCAGCTTAGTAGGTGGGATCTCCTACGGGCAGTACTTC; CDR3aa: CASSLVGGISYGQYF
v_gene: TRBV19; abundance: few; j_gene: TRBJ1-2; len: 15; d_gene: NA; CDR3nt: TGTGCCAGTAGTGCCGGACGTCGAACTGGAGATGGCTACACCTTC; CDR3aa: CASSAGRRTGDGYTF
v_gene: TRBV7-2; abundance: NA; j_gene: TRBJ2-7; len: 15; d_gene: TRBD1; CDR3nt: TGTGCCAGCAGCCTCGCCGGGACAGGGTCCTACGAGCAGTACTTC; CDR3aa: CASSLAGTGSYEQYF
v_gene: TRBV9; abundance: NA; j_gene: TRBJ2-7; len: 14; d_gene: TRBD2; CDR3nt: TGTGCCAGCAGCGTAGAAGCGGGGGGCGGGGAGCAGTACTTC; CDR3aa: CASSVEAGGGEQYF
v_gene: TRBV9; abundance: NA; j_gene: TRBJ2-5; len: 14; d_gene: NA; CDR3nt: TGTGCCAGCAGCGTAGCTCCGGTAAAAGAGACCCAGTACTTC; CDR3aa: CASSVAPVKETQYF
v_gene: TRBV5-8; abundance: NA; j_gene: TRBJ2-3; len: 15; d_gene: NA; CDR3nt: TGTGCCAGCAGCTTGGGGAGACTACGCACAGATACGCAGTATTTT; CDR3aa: CASSLGRLRTDTQYF
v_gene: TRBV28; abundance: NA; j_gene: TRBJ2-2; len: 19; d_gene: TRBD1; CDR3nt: TGTGCCAGTACCCCATTCGGACAGGCAGGGTTTTCAACATCCAGGGAGCTGTTTTTT; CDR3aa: CASTPFGQAGFSTSRELFF
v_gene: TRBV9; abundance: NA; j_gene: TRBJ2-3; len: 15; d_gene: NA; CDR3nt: TGTGCCACCTCTCTACGGGGGACTTTCACAGATACGCAGTATTTT; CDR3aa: CATSLRGTFTDTQYF
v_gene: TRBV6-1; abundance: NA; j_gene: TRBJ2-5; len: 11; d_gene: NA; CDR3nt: TGTGCCAGCAGTCGACAGGAGACCCAGTACTTC; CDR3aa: CASSRQETQYF
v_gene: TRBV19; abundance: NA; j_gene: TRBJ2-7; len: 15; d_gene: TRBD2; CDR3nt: TGTGCCAGTAGTATCTCGGGACTAGTATCCTACGAGCAGTACTTC; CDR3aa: CASSISGLVSYEQYF
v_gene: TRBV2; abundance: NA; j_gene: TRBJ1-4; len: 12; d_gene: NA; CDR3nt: TGTGCCAGCACGGTCCAGGGTGAAAAACTGTTTTTT; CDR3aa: CASTVQGEKLFF
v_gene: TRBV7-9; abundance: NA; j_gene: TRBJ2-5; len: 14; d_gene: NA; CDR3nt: TGTGCCAGCAGCTTGAGTTGGGTCGCGGAGACCCAGTACTTC; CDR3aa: CASSLSWVAETQYF
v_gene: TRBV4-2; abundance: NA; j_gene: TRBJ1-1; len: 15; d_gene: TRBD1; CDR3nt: TGTGCCAGCAGCTATAGTCACAGGGGGAACACTGAAGCTTTCTTT; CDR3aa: CASSYSHRGNTEAFF
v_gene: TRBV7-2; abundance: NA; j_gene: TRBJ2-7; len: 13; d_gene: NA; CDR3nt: TGTGCCAGCAGCCGGACACAGGGATACGAGCAGTACTTC; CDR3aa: CASSRTQGYEQYF
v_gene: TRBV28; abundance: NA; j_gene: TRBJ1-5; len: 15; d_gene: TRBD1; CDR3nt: TGTGCCAGCAGCCTTGGACAGGGGATCAATCAGCCCCAGCATTTT; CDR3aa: CASSLGQGINQPQHF
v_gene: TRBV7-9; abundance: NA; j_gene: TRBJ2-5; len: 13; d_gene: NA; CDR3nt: TGTGCCAGCAGCCCTTGGACTGAAGAGACCCAGTACTTC; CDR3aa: CASSPWTEETQYF
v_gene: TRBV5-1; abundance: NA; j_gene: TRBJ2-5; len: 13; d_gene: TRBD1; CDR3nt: TGCGCCAGCGAGGACAGGGGGGCGGAGACCCAGTACTTC; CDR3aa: CASEDRGAETQYF
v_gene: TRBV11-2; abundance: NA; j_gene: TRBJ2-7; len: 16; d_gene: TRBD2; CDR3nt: TGTGCCAGCAGTTCTGGGAGCCTAGCGGGAAGCTACGAGCAGTACTTC; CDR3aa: CASSSGSLAGSYEQYF
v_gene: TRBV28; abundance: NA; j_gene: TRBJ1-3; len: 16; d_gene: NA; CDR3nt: TGTGCCAGCAGTTCCTCTTCGGTTCGCTCTGGAAACACCATATATTTT; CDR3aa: CASSSSSVRSGNTIYF